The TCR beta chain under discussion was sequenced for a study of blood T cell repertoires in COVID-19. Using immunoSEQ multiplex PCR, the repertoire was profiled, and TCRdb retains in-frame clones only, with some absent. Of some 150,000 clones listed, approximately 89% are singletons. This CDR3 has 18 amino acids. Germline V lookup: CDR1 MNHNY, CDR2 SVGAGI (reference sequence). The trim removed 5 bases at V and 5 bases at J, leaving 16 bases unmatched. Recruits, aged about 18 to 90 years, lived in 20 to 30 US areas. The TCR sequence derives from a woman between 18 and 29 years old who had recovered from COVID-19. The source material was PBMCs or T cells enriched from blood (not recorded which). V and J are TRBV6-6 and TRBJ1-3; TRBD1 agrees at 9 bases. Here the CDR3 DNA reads TGTGCCAGCAGTCAAAGCTCCCTCCGGACAGGGGCTAGAAACACCATATATTTT. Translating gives CASSQSSLRTGARNTIYF.